One sample yielded the 30 T cell receptor beta chains listed below, sequenced in a study of blood T cell repertoires in COVID-19. The protocol was immunoSEQ multiplex PCR, while the TCRdb copy is restricted to in-frame clones and leaves out a portion. Here the sample spans 300,000 to 400,000 clones, approximately 88% being singletons. Sample: peripheral blood. Every receptor here comes from a man aged 25 to 45 with COVID-19, enrolled during active disease.

The chain employs TRBV7-9 and TRBJ1-5; D might be TRBD1 (5 bases). Germline V gene lookup returns CDR1 SEHNR and CDR2 FQNEAQ (reference sequence). The V end lost 0 bases, the J end lost 3 bases, and 12 bases lay between the germline ends. CDR3 length: 16 residues. The CDR3 bases are TGTGCCAGCAGCTTAGCTATTCAGGGTAACAATCAGCCCCAGCATTTT. It translates to CASSLAIQGNNQPQHF.

The rearrangement joins TRBV19 to TRBJ2-4, with D hard to call. The CDR3 loop spans 14 amino acids. Deletions cut 6 bases from V and 0 bases from J, with 9 bases between. The germline V gene encodes CDR1 LNHDA and CDR2 SQIVND (reference sequence). CDR3 protein: CASRRDIAKNIQYF. Here the CDR3 DNA reads TGTGCCAGTAGGAGAGACATAGCCAAAAACATTCAGTACTTC. The full variable domain, rest sourced from reference TRBV19 and TRBJ2-4, is DGGITQSPKYLFRKEGQNVTLSCEQNLNHDAMYWYRQDPGQGLRLIYYSQIVNDFQKGDIAEGYSVSREKKESFPLTVTSAQKNPTAFYLCASRRDIAKNIQYFGAGTRLSVL.

This chain links TRBV7-2 with TRBJ2-7, with 11 bases lining up with TRBD2. This CDR3 is 14 amino acids long. The V gene's germline CDR1 is SGHTA and CDR2 FQGNSA. After removal of 5 bases from V and 7 bases from J, the junction contained 7 bases not matched to a gene. CDR3 nucleotides: TGTGCCAGCAGCCCTACTAGCGGGAGACTGGAGCAGTACTTC. Protein: CASSPTSGRLEQYF. Complete variable domain (other parts from reference TRBV7-2 and TRBJ2-7): GAGVSQSPSNKVTEKGKDVELRCDPISGHTALYWYRQSLGQGLEFLIYFQGNSAPDKSGLPSDRFSAERTGGSVSTLTIQRTQQEDSAVYLCASSPTSGRLEQYFGPGTRLTVT.

This clone was counted a single time. The chain couples TRBV19 to TRBJ1-1; D gene uncertain. Germline-derived CDR1 and CDR2 are LNHDA and SQIVND (reference sequence). This CDR3 comprises 15 residues. Trimming took off 4 bases at V and 1 base at J, with 13 bases between the two ends. CDR3 loop: CASSTGYIANTEAFF. The CDR3 DNA is TGTGCCAGTAGTACTGGGTATATAGCGAACACTGAAGCTTTCTTT. Full variable domain (outside the CDR3, taken from reference TRBV19 and TRBJ1-1): DGGITQSPKYLFRKEGQNVTLSCEQNLNHDAMYWYRQDPGQGLRLIYYSQIVNDFQKGDIAEGYSVSREKKESFPLTVTSAQKNPTAFYLCASSTGYIANTEAFFGQGTRLTVV.

J is TRBJ2-7 and V is TRBV5-4, with a possible D match to TRBD1 (7 bases). With 2 bases removed from V and 11 bases from J, the gap between germline ends came to 17 bases. CDR1 is SGHNT, CDR2 YYREEE, per germline (reference sequence). This CDR3 is 13 amino acids long. The CDR3: CASSLTPTGTEYF. The CDR3 DNA follows: TGTGCCAGCAGCTTAACCCCGACAGGGACTGAGTACTTC.

V is TRBV19 and J is TRBJ1-1; TRBD1 agrees at 9 bases. Germline CDR1 reads LNHDA; CDR2 reads SQIVND (reference sequence). This CDR3 is built from 17 residues. The trim removed 5 bases at V and 4 bases at J, leaving 14 bases unmatched. CDR3 DNA sequence: TGTGCCAGTAGTTCCTGGCCCGGGACAGGGTGGGTCACTGAAGCTTTCTTT. This gives the protein CASSSWPGTGWVTEAFF.

The chain couples TRBV10-3 to TRBJ2-7, with 11 bases that match TRBD1. V shed 10 bases and J 4 bases; nucleotides not matched to a gene: 18. Germline lookup yields CDR1 ENHRY and CDR2 SYGVKD. The CDR3 extends over 17 amino acids. The CDR3, as DNA: TGTGCCACCCAAATGACCACCGGGACAGGGGGTTCATACGAGCAGTACTTC. It yields the protein CATQMTTGTGGSYEQYF.

The chain couples TRBV2 to TRBJ1-4; TRBD1 is a possible D gene (5 bases). V was clipped by 6 bases and J by 10 bases, with 12 bases between them. The CDR3 loop spans 12 amino acids. Per the germline V gene, CDR1 is SNHLY and CDR2 is FYNNEI. CDR3 in DNA: TGTGCCAGCAGCCAACCGGGGGGAAAACTGTTTTTT. This translates into CASSQPGGKLFF.

The genes are TRBV6-5 and TRBJ2-7; maybe TRBD2 (5 bases). Germline V gene data show CDR1 as MNHEY and CDR2 as SVGAGI. The CDR3 length is 14 residues. V was shortened by 4 bases and J by 5 bases, with 15 bases between the two germline ends. This CDR3 reads CASSFRAAGDEQYF. The CDR3 nucleotides read TGTGCCAGCAGTTTCCGGGCCGCGGGCGACGAGCAGTACTTC.

V gene TRBV5-4 combines with J gene TRBJ2-7; a weak D match, TRBD1 (5 bases). Germline CDR1 and CDR2: SGHNT and YYREEE (reference sequence). The CDR3 loop spans 15 amino acids. The V end lost 4 bases, the J end lost 6 bases, and 20 bases lay between the germline ends. The DNA of the CDR3 is TGTGCCAGCAGCCTCCTAAGGCAGGGTTGGGGCGAGCAGTACTTC. Amino acid sequence: CASSLLRQGWGEQYF. The entire variable domain, with the rest obtained from reference TRBV5-4 and TRBJ2-7, is as follows: ETGVTQSPTHLIKTRGQQVTLRCSSQSGHNTVSWYQQALGQGPQFIFQYYREEENGRGNFPPRFSGLQFPNYSSELNVNALELDDSALYLCASSLLRQGWGEQYFGPGTRLTVT.

The chain employs TRBV4-3 and TRBJ2-1; D is perhaps TRBD2 (5 bases). Germline assignment: CDR1 LGHNA and CDR2 YSLEER. V shed 8 bases and J shed 1 base, with 12 bases lying between them. The CDR3 has 14 amino acids. The CDR3 reads CASSERGSYNEQFF. In DNA, the CDR3 is TGCGCCAGCTCGGAGAGAGGGTCCTACAATGAGCAGTTCTTC.

This clone was observed once. This chain connects TRBV5-8 to TRBJ1-1; D remains unclear. The CDR3 contains 14 residues. The V gene's germline CDR1 is SGHTS and CDR2 YDEGEE. Trimming removed 4 bases at V and 4 bases at J, with 14 bases between. The CDR3 loop reads CASSPPPISTEAFF. The CDR3 DNA sequence: TGTGCCAGCAGCCCACCCCCAATTAGCACTGAAGCTTTCTTT.

V and J are TRBV19 and TRBJ2-1; weak D call: TRBD1 (7 bases). Germline loops: CDR1 LNHDA, CDR2 SQIVND (reference sequence). V dropped 3 bases and J dropped 5 bases, with 20 bases sitting between them. This CDR3 region has 17 residues. The CDR3, as DNA: TGTGCCAGTAGTATCGGGTCAGGGGGGAGATTGCACAATGAGCAGTTCTTC. Its translation is CASSIGSGGRLHNEQFF.

CDR3 nucleotide sequence: TGTGCCTGGAATCCCCGTCGGGGAAATGGCTACACCTTC. This sequence encodes CAWNPRRGNGYTF. The J gene is TRBJ1-2, the V gene TRBV30; D ambiguous. The CDR3 extends over 13 amino acids. The V end was cut by 4 bases, the J end by 6 bases, with 15 bases between. Germline V gene data show CDR1 as GTSNPN and CDR2 as SVGIG (reference sequence).

Only a few counts were recorded for this clone. This chain uses TRBV2 with TRBJ1-1, with 10 positions matching TRBD1. The germline V gene encodes CDR1 SNHLY and CDR2 FYNNEI. The CDR3 loop spans 13 amino acids. Trimming removed 7 bases from V and 5 bases from J; junction bases left unmatched: 4. CDR3 in DNA: TGTGCCAGCACAGGGACAGGGGTTACTGAAGCTTTCTTT. The encoded protein is CASTGTGVTEAFF.

The chain recombines TRBV5-4 with TRBJ2-7; 7 bases fit TRBD1. This CDR3 is 13 amino acids long. CDR1 and CDR2 from the germline V gene are SGHNT and YYREEE (reference sequence). V trimming: 0 bases; J trimming: 7 bases; junction bases outside the gene matches: 4. The CDR3 loop reads CASSLVQGWEQYF. The CDR3 region has the DNA TGTGCCAGCAGCTTGGTACAGGGGTGGGAGCAGTACTTC.

The CDR3 spells CASSLQVNTEAFF. For the CDR3, the DNA is TGTGCCAGCAGCTTACAGGTGAACACTGAAGCTTTCTTT. This chain connects TRBV11-3 to TRBJ1-1; D ambiguous. Germline CDR1 is SGHNT and CDR2 is YENEEA. Trimming took 2 bases from V and 0 from J, leaving 4 bases between them. CDR3 length equals 13 residues.

The chain is built from TRBV29-1 and TRBJ2-1; no clear D gene. CDR3 length: 15 amino acids. V lost 4 bases and J lost 2, with 15 bases in between. Germline CDR1 and CDR2: SQVTM and ANQGSEA. CDR3 residues: CSVGWRFQPYNEQFF. The CDR3 DNA is TGCAGCGTTGGGTGGCGGTTTCAACCCTACAATGAGCAGTTCTTC.

This clone was counted between two and nine times. Within the sample, other DNA sequences also encode this same CDR3. This sequence joins TRBV18 and TRBJ2-1, with D possibly being TRBD2 (6 bases). Trimming removed 0 bases from V and 4 bases from J, with 19 bases in between. CDR1 and CDR2 (germline): KGHSH, LQKENI. This CDR3 region has 18 residues. The CDR3 region is CASSPPRGNGRGYNEQFF. The CDR3 coding sequence is TGTGCCAGCTCACCACCGCGTGGGAACGGCCGGGGGTACAATGAGCAGTTCTTC.

The chain uses TRBV18 and TRBJ2-1, with 8 bases aligning to TRBD1. The V and J ends lost 8 bases and 6 bases, in that order; junction bases with no gene match: 15. There are 16 residues in the CDR3. Germline V gene data show CDR1 as KGHSH and CDR2 as LQKENI. CDR3 coding DNA: TGTGCCAGCGAACAACGTGGACAGGGTAGCCCCAATGAGCAGTTCTTC. Protein product: CASEQRGQGSPNEQFF.

The V call is TRBV4-1, the J call TRBJ1-1; 9 positions agree with TRBD1. Germline V CDR1 and CDR2: MGHRA, YSYEKL. The CDR3 has 15 amino acids. V lost 1 base and J lost 5; bases outside the gene matches: 5. Here the CDR3 DNA reads TGCGCCAGCAGCCAAGGACAGGGGGGTTGGACTGAAGCTTTCTTT. Amino acids: CASSQGQGGWTEAFF.

J is TRBJ2-3 and V is TRBV5-1; D is possibly TRBD1 (5 bases). The CDR3 length is 15 residues. V shed 2 bases and J shed 3 bases, with 13 bases lying between them. Germline V gene sequence: CDR1 SGHRS, CDR2 YFSETQ. CDR3 nucleotides: TGCGCCAGCAGCTTACAGGATACGTGGACAGATACGCAGTATTTT. As protein: CASSLQDTWTDTQYF. The variable domain in full, completed from reference TRBV5-1 and TRBJ2-3, reads KAGVTQTPRYLIKTRGQQVTLSCSPISGHRSVSWYQQTPGQGLQFLFEYFSETQRNKGNFPGRFSGRQFSNSRSEMNVSTLELGDSALYLCASSLQDTWTDTQYFGPGTRLTVL.

The chain employs TRBV5-5 and TRBJ1-2; TRBD1 might be the D (6 bases). Trimming removed 1 base from V and 6 bases from J, with 10 bases in between. The length of the CDR3 is 13 residues. CDR1 is SGHKS and CDR2 is YYEKEE in the germline V gene (reference sequence). Here the CDR3 DNA reads TGTGCCAGCAGCTTGTGGGGGCCTAATGGCTACACCTTC. Protein sequence: CASSLWGPNGYTF.

This clone turned up a few times. V usage is TRBV29-1 and J usage is TRBJ2-5; D may be TRBD2 (6 bases). Per the germline V gene, CDR1 is SQVTM and CDR2 is ANQGSEA. V dropped 7 bases and J dropped 5 bases, with 14 bases sitting between them. There are 12 residues in the CDR3. This CDR3 is CSAPAGSETQYF. For the CDR3, the DNA is TGCAGCGCCCCCGCGGGGAGCGAGACCCAGTACTTC.

This chain joins TRBV9 and TRBJ1-1; tentatively, D is TRBD1 (5 bases). Germline-derived CDR1 and CDR2 are SGDLS and YYNGEE. The CDR3 runs 13 residues. V gave up 3 bases and J gave up 1 base, with 7 bases separating them. In nucleotides, the CDR3 is TGTGCCAGCAGCGGGACACAGAACACTGAAGCTTTCTTT. Translated: CASSGTQNTEAFF.

V usage is TRBV12-3 or TRBV12-4 and J usage is TRBJ2-5; tentative D call: TRBD1 (6 bases). CDR3 length equals 11 residues. Trimming stripped 3 bases from V and 12 bases from J, with 11 bases between. Written as DNA, the CDR3 is TGTGCCAGCAGTTTCGGGACAACAGAGTACTTC. Protein: CASSFGTTEYF.

Here the CDR3 reads CASSQGGTQYF. CDR3 in DNA: TGTGCCAGCAGCCAAGGAGGAACGCAGTATTTT. The V and J genes are TRBV3-1 (or the pseudogene TRBV3-2) and TRBJ2-3; D call uncertain. The length of the CDR3 is 11 residues. Trimming stripped 1 base from V and 9 bases from J, with 5 bases between. Per germline, CDR1 LGHDT and CDR2 YNNKEL (reference sequence).

The chain uses TRBV5-1 and TRBJ2-1; 11 nucleotides match TRBD1. J lost 8 bases, V lost 4 bases, and 8 bases had no gene match. The germline CDR1 and CDR2 sequences are SGHRS and YFSETQ. The CDR3 is made up of 15 amino acids. The CDR3 DNA follows: TGCGCCAGCAGCCCTCAAGGACAGGGGGCGGATGAGCAGTTCTTC. Residues: CASSPQGQGADEQFF.

The V gene is TRBV29-1, the J gene TRBJ2-3; possibly TRBD1 for D (6 bases). Trimming pared 5 bases from V and 2 bases from J, leaving 8 bases between. CDR3 size: 12 residues. Germline V gene sequence: CDR1 SQVTM, CDR2 ANQGSEA. The CDR3 loop is CSVTGLTDTQYF. The CDR3 DNA sequence: TGCAGCGTTACAGGGCTCACAGATACGCAGTATTTT.

The chain couples TRBV29-1 to TRBJ1-1; 9 bases are shared with TRBD1. Germline V gene lookup returns CDR1 SQVTM and CDR2 ANQGSEA. Unmatched junction bases numbered 13, after V lost 7 bases and J lost 10 bases. The length of the CDR3 is 13 residues. In DNA, the CDR3 is TGCAGCGCTAAGGGACAGGGAGGGGGGCGAGCTTTCTTT. This sequence encodes CSAKGQGGGRAFF.